The 20 T cell receptor beta chains given below trace back to one sample, sequenced in a study of identical twins. TCRdb passed the 5' RACE reads through MiXCR, listing each CDR3 protein once. The sample carries around 1.7 million distinct CDR3 sequences, about 31% recorded once. Sequences were obtained from cord blood. These receptors were collected from a newborn girl in good health.

The chain recombines TRBV6-5 with TRBJ2-1; D may be TRBD2 (5 bases). This CDR3 spans 15 amino acids. V was pared by 3 bases and J by 0 bases, with 9 bases between. Germline values: CDR1 MNHEY, CDR2 SVGAGI. This CDR3 reads CASSYDGNSYNEQFF. The CDR3 nucleotides are TGTGCCAGCAGTTATGACGGGAACTCCTACAATGAGCAGTTCTTC.

A few counts support this clonotype. The V call is TRBV7-6, the J call TRBJ1-1; no clear D. V was shortened by 2 bases and J by 4 bases, with 8 bases between the two germline ends. The CDR3 runs to 13 residues. Germline V CDR1 and CDR2: SGHVS, FNYEAQ. The CDR3 sequence: CASSLSPVTEAFF. DNA for the CDR3: TGTGCCAGCAGCTTAAGTCCCGTCACTGAAGCTTTCTTT.

Remarks on this clonotype: A much larger clone is a single base away; this may be a read error. The chain combines TRBV9 with TRBJ2-4; tentative D call: TRBD1 (6 bases). V was cut by 3 bases and J by 2 bases, with 12 bases left in between. Germline values: CDR1 SGDLS, CDR2 YYNGEE. The CDR3 is 15 residues long. The DNA of the CDR3 is TGTGCCAGCAGCGGAGGAAGGGGGTCCAAAAACATTCAGTACTTC. As protein: CASSGGRGSKNIQYF.

This clonotype showed up just once. CDR3 nucleotide sequence: TGCAGTGCTACCAGTCCCTACGAGCAGTACTTC. This translates into CSATSPYEQYF. V is TRBV20-1 and J is TRBJ2-4; D unclear. Gene TRBJ2-7 matches the end of the DNA better, so the J call may be wrong. The CDR3 has 11 amino acids. Germline V gene lookup returns CDR1 DFQATT and CDR2 SNEGSKA (reference sequence).

The chain combines TRBV12-3 or TRBV12-4 with TRBJ2-4; D is undetermined. This CDR3 is built from 15 residues. The V end was cut by 4 bases, the J end by 1 base, with 11 bases between. CDR3 in DNA: TGTGCCAGCAGTTCAGGCTATCGTGCCAAAAACATTCAGTACTTC. Encoded protein: CASSSGYRAKNIQYF.

This clonotype has just a few counts. The J gene is TRBJ1-2, the V gene TRBV7-2, with 9 bases identical to TRBD1. The CDR3 is 14 amino acids. Unmatched junction bases numbered 6, after V lost 4 bases and J lost 6 bases. CDR1 SGHTA and CDR2 FQGNSA come from the germline V gene. As DNA, the CDR3 is TGTGCCAGCAGCTCCTACAGGGGGCGAAATGGCTACACCTTC. Its protein product is CASSSYRGRNGYTF.

The table lists this clonotype with a few counts. This sequence joins TRBV2 and TRBJ1-4; D might be TRBD1 (6 bases). This CDR3 spans 15 amino acids. The germline CDR1 and CDR2 sequences are SNHLY and FYNNEI. The V end lost 6 bases, the J end lost 1 base, and 12 bases lay between the germline ends. In DNA, the CDR3 is TGTGCCAGCAGGAAATTACAGGGAACTAATGAAAAACTGTTTTTT. Translation gives CASRKLQGTNEKLFF.

This clonotype was seen a handful of times. The chain is built from TRBV20-1 and TRBJ1-3, with D tentatively TRBD1 (6 bases). The germline V gene has CDR1 DFQATT and CDR2 SNEGSKA (reference sequence). V lost 6 bases, J lost 5 bases, and 17 bases lay in between. This CDR3 is built from 14 residues. CDR3 sequence reads: CSARPGGGRNTIYF. DNA for the CDR3: TGCAGTGCCCGCCCCGGCGGGGGCCGAAACACCATATATTTT.

V gene TRBV10-3 combines with J gene TRBJ1-2, with 7 bases aligning to TRBD1. After removal of 6 bases from V and 7 bases from J, the junction contained 17 bases not matched to a gene. The CDR3 spans 16 residues. Per germline, CDR1 ENHRY and CDR2 SYGVKD. CDR3 in amino acids: CAISLSGETGPGGYTF. The CDR3 nucleotides read TGTGCCATCAGCCTATCCGGTGAGACAGGGCCTGGTGGCTACACCTTC.

The chain is built from TRBV12-3 or TRBV12-4 and TRBJ2-7, with D perhaps matching TRBD1 (6 bases). The DNA matches TRBJ2-4 better at its end, which makes the J call doubtful. CDR3 length equals 14 residues. The CDR3, as DNA: TGTGCCAGCAGTCCACAGGGAAAGGGAAACATTCAGTACTTC. This codes for CASSPQGKGNIQYF.

This clonotype was counted a few times. The rearrangement joins TRBV10-3 to TRBJ1-2, with TRBD1 matching over 7 bases. V was clipped by 4 bases and J by 8 bases; unmatched bases: 7. CDR3 length equals 13 residues. Germline CDR1 reads ENHRY; CDR2 reads SYGVKD. CDR3 nucleotides: TGTGCCATCAGTGGTACAGGGGCAGGGGGCTACACCTTC. This sequence encodes CAISGTGAGGYTF.

The genes are TRBV4-2 and TRBJ2-1; TRBD2 matches 8 bases. V was clipped by 0 bases and J by 13 bases; unmatched bases: 14. Germline values: CDR1 LGHNA, CDR2 YNFKEQ. The CDR3 has 16 amino acids. The CDR3 nucleotides are TGTGCCAGCAGCCAAGATATAGCGACTAGCGTGGAGACCCAGTTCTTC. Its translation: CASSQDIATSVETQFF.

This clonotype has a handful of counts. The chain combines TRBV5-6 with TRBJ2-5; maybe TRBD1 (5 bases). Trimming stripped 1 base from V and 3 bases from J, with 22 bases between. Germline V gene sequence: CDR1 SGHDT, CDR2 YYEEEE. This CDR3 is 18 amino acids long. The CDR3 DNA follows: TGTGCCAGCAGCTTGTCCACCGCGTGGGGCCCCGAGGAAGAGACCCAGTACTTC. This gives the protein CASSLSTAWGPEEETQYF.

This clonotype was seen only a few times. The chain employs TRBV27 and TRBJ2-7; tentatively, D is TRBD1 or TRBD2 (5 bases each). This CDR3 is 14 amino acids long. Per the germline V gene, CDR1 is MNHEY and CDR2 is SMNVEV (reference sequence). The V end lost 5 bases, the J end lost 0 bases, and 11 bases lay between the germline ends. CDR3 sequence (DNA): TGTGCCAGCAGTACCCGGGACGGCTCCTACGAGCAGTACTTC. Amino acid sequence: CASSTRDGSYEQYF.

This clonotype was recorded a few times. This sequence joins TRBV29-1 and TRBJ2-5; D is tentatively TRBD1 or TRBD2 (6 bases each). The end of the DNA fits TRBJ2-7 better, so the J call may be wrong. This CDR3 spans 11 amino acids. Germline V gives CDR1 SQVTM, CDR2 ANQGSEA. The chain's CDR3 is CSGGGTYEQYF. The CDR3 DNA follows: TGCAGCGGCGGCGGGACATACGAGCAGTACTTC.

This clonotype was counted only a few times. V is TRBV12-5 and J is TRBJ2-3; D gene uncertain. V gave up 2 bases and J gave up 0 bases, with 6 bases separating them. Germline V gives CDR1 LGHNT, CDR2 FRNRAP. This CDR3 has 14 amino acids. DNA of the CDR3: TGTGCTAGTGGTTTGACTACTAGCACAGATACGCAGTATTTT. This gives the protein CASGLTTSTDTQYF.

About this clonotype itself: Being one base from a much bigger clone, this may be a read error. The chain has TRBV5-1 and TRBJ2-1, with a possible D match to TRBD2 (5 bases). The CDR3 is 15 residues long. Germline loops: CDR1 SGHRS, CDR2 YFSETQ. The CDR3 DNA reads as TGCGCCAGCGGCTTGGGAGCGTCAACCTACAATGAGCAGTTCTTC. Protein sequence: CASGLGASTYNEQFF.

The table lists this clonotype with a few counts. The V and J genes are TRBV4-2 and TRBJ2-7, with 13 nucleotides matching TRBD2. The CDR3 spans 17 residues. From germline, CDR1 is LGHNA and CDR2 YNFKEQ. J gave up 2 bases and V 1 base, and 5 bases lay outside the gene matches. The CDR3 DNA follows: TGTGCCAGCAGCCAAGGCACTAGCGGGAGGGGCACCTACGAGCAGTACTTC. Translating it yields CASSQGTSGRGTYEQYF.

The genes are TRBV12-5 and TRBJ2-1; no firm D call. V was trimmed by 1 base and J by 7 bases, leaving 11 bases between them. Germline V gene lookup returns CDR1 LGHNT and CDR2 FRNRAP. CDR3 length equals 14 residues. CDR3 sequence (DNA): TGTGCTAGTGGTTTGGGGCTACCCCATAATGAGCAGTTCTTC. Residues: CASGLGLPHNEQFF.

The V gene is TRBV23-1, the J gene TRBJ2-5; a possible D gene is TRBD2 (5 bases). TRBV23-1 is assigned to the ORF class and has an uncertain function. This CDR3 spans 12 amino acids. Trimming cost V 9 bases and J 11 bases, with 19 bases left between them. This CDR3 is CASRSGWNEQYF. CDR3 sequence (DNA): TGCGCCAGTCGGAGCGGTTGGAATGAGCAGTACTTC.